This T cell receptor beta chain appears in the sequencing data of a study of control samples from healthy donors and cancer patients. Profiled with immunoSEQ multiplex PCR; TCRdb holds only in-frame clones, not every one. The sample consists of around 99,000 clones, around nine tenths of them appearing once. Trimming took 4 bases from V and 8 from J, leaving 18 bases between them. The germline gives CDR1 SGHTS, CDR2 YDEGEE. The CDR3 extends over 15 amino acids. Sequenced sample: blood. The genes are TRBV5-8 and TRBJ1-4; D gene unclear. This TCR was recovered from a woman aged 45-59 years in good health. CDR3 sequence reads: CASSPGYLGGEKLFF. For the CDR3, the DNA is TGTGCCAGCAGCCCCGGATACCTAGGTGGGGAAAAACTGTTTTTT. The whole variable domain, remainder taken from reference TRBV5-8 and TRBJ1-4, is EAGVTQSPTHLIKTRGQQATLRCSPISGHTSVYWYQQALGLGLQFLLWYDEGEERNRGNFPPRFSGRQFPNYSSELNVNALELEDSALYLCASSPGYLGGEKLFFGSGTQLSVL.